This is a list of T cell receptor beta chains from one sample in a study of blood T cell repertoires in COVID-19. TCRdb's table, derived via immunoSEQ multiplex PCR, lists solely in-frame clones and lacks some. Found here are roughly 350,000 clones, around 87% of them singletons; the top ten hold approximately 4%. Sequenced material: peripheral blood. These TCRs come from a woman aged 45-65 years with active or convalescent COVID-19. The CDR3 runs from the conserved cysteine through the conserved F or W. The D gene is left open where the match is weak. Size values are once, few and many counts, or a class for expanded clones, and some rows have none.

v_gene	d_gene	abundance	j_gene	CDR3aa	CDR3nt
TRBV7-9	NA	NA	TRBJ1-1	CASSLRPSGRRNRDTEAFF	TGTGCCAGCAGCTTAAGGCCCTCAGGGAGGAGAAATCGGGACACTGAAGCTTTCTTT
TRBV7-6	TRBD2	NA	TRBJ2-7	CASSLALGSGRSEQYF	TGTGCCAGCAGCTTAGCGCTCGGTAGCGGGAGGTCCGAGCAGTACTTC
TRBV4-1	NA	NA	TRBJ2-2	CASSPESMTKKAGELFF	TGCGCCAGCAGCCCCGAATCTATGACTAAGAAGGCGGGGGAGCTGTTTTTT
TRBV7-3	TRBD1	once	TRBJ2-3	CASSVPTGERTDTQYF	TGTGCCAGCAGCGTACCGACAGGGGAACGCACAGATACGCAGTATTTT
TRBV2	NA	NA	TRBJ1-1	CASSGTWETEAFF	TGTGCCAGCAGTGGGACGTGGGAGACTGAAGCTTTCTTT
TRBV6-2/TRBV6-3	TRBD2	once	TRBJ2-5	CASSYAGGPQTQYF	TGTGCCAGCAGTTACGCGGGGGGGCCGCAGACCCAGTACTTC
TRBV6-5	TRBD1	NA	TRBJ1-5	CASSRDRGHNQPQHF	TGTGCCAGCAGTCGGGACAGGGGTCACAATCAGCCCCAGCATTTT
TRBV7-9	NA	NA	TRBJ1-1	CASSFVRFLNTEAFF	TGTGCCAGCAGCTTTGTCAGATTCCTGAACACTGAAGCTTTCTTT
TRBV18	NA	NA	TRBJ2-1	CASSPYAGLNEQFF	TGTGCCAGCTCACCCTATGCGGGGTTAAATGAGCAGTTCTTC
TRBV6-5	TRBD1	NA	TRBJ2-2	CASSFLGQGNTGELFF	TGTGCCAGCAGTTTCCTCGGACAGGGTAACACCGGGGAGCTGTTTTTT
TRBV5-1	NA	NA	TRBJ1-1	CASVPGTGNTEAFF	TGCGCCAGCGTGCCTGGAACAGGGAACACTGAAGCTTTCTTT
TRBV6-5	NA	NA	TRBJ2-6	CASSRGTSGANVLTF	TGTGCCAGCTCCAGGGGTACCTCTGGGGCCAACGTCCTGACTTTC
TRBV7-2	TRBD1	NA	TRBJ1-2	CASSLMTGEGYTF	TGTGCCAGCAGCTTAATGACAGGGGAGGGCTACACCTTC
TRBV6-5	NA	NA	TRBJ2-2	CASSYSVTGNTGELFF	TGTGCCAGCAGTTACTCTGTGACAGGGAACACCGGGGAGCTGTTTTTT
TRBV2	NA	NA	TRBJ2-3	CASSEGSHTDTQYF	TGTGCCAGCAGTGAGGGCTCCCACACAGATACGCAGTATTTT
TRBV15	TRBD1	NA	TRBJ2-1	CATSRDRGDNEQFF	TGTGCCACCAGCCGGGACAGGGGGGATAATGAGCAGTTCTTC
TRBV10-3	NA	once	TRBJ1-5	CAISEGEGSYQPQHF	TGTGCCATCAGTGAAGGGGAGGGCTCTTATCAGCCCCAGCATTTT
TRBV9	TRBD2	NA	TRBJ2-1	CASSGSGSLGNEQFF	TGTGCCAGCAGCGGTAGCGGGAGTCTTGGAAATGAGCAGTTCTTC
TRBV28	TRBD1	once	TRBJ1-4	CASSPRRGSNEKLFF	TGTGCCAGCAGCCCCCGCAGGGGGTCTAATGAAAAACTGTTTTTT
TRBV19	NA	once	TRBJ1-1	CASSISGRGRGTEAFF	TGTGCCAGTAGTATTAGTGGGCGAGGCAGGGGCACTGAAGCTTTCTTT